The 4 T cell receptor beta chains reported below all come from one sample, sequenced in a study of T-cell reconstitution after alpha-beta-depleted transplantation in children. The TCRbeta library was prepared with unique molecular identifiers. TCRdb itself ran the PCR reads through MiXCR, one entry per CDR3 protein. The profile shows hundreds of thousands of distinct CDR3 sequences, approximately 15% of them singletons. This material consisted of PBMCs, mostly from graft donor cells, taken 360 days after TCRalphabeta/CD19-depleted stem cell transplant. The receptors here all came from a male patient aged 2 to 10 who had a stem cell transplant for acute lymphoblastic leukemia, so the T cells may come from the graft donor.

This clonotype was detected a few times. V and J are TRBV5-4 and TRBJ2-7; 8 nucleotides agree with TRBD1. Germline CDR1 and CDR2: SGHNT and YYREEE (reference sequence). The CDR3 spans 18 residues. V gave up 3 bases and J gave up 2 bases; unmatched junction bases: 16. The CDR3 loop reads CASSSGPRGQGLAYEQYF. The CDR3 DNA is TGTGCCAGCAGCTCCGGACCCCGCGGACAGGGACTCGCCTACGAGCAGTACTTC.

This clonotype turned up a few times. The V gene is TRBV7-2, the J gene TRBJ2-7; maybe TRBD1 (5 bases). With 3 bases removed from V and 0 bases from J, the gap between germline ends came to 12 bases. The germline V gene encodes CDR1 SGHTA and CDR2 FQGNSA. The CDR3 is made up of 15 amino acids. This CDR3 reads CASSFGWTTSYEQYF. The CDR3 coding sequence is TGTGCCAGCAGCTTTGGGTGGACAACCTCCTACGAGCAGTACTTC.

This clonotype was observed a handful of times. V and J are TRBV12-3 or TRBV12-4 and TRBJ2-3, with TRBD2 matching over 13 bases. Trimming cost V 7 bases and J 0 bases; bases outside gene matches: 10. The CDR3 covers 18 residues. In DNA form, the CDR3 reads TGTGCCAGCACTTGGAAGCGACTAGCGGGGGGTAGCACAGATACGCAGTATTTT. It translates to CASTWKRLAGGSTDTQYF.

V gene TRBV3-1 combines with J gene TRBJ2-5; D is unresolved. V was clipped by 1 base and J by 2 bases, with 11 bases between them. Germline CDR1 is LGHDT and CDR2 is YNNKEL (reference sequence). The CDR3 contains 15 residues. The CDR3 region has the DNA TGTGCCAGCAGCCAAGGACTGCTGATGCAAGAGACCCAGTACTTC. Its translation: CASSQGLLMQETQYF.